Following are 17 T cell receptor beta chains from one sample sequenced in a study of human T cells and chemical hapten exposure. One entry per CDR3 protein results from TCRdb running MiXCR on the RACE reads. Of 82,000 or so distinct CDR3 sequences listed, approximately 13% were seen once; the top ten hold 5.7%. The time point is: patch test 3, about 24 weeks after DPC sensitization. Treatment: therapeutic diphenylcyclopropenone sensitization with weekly scalp DPC. The sample here was whole blood, taken in connection with sensitization to the hapten diphenylcyclopropenone (DPC). The receptors were sampled from a woman aged 50 to 65 with alopecia areata. Some clones in this sample may be carry-over from other donors' samples.

The chain carries TRBV5-1 and TRBJ2-5, with 9 positions matching TRBD1. Germline lookup yields CDR1 SGHRS and CDR2 YFSETQ. The CDR3 contains 16 residues. The V and J ends lost 0 bases and 1 base, in that order; junction bases with no gene match: 4. In DNA, the CDR3 is TGCGCCAGCAGCTTGGACGGGACAGGGTCCCAAGAGACCCAGTACTTC. It is translated as CASSLDGTGSQETQYF.

The V gene is TRBV5-1, the J gene TRBJ1-1, with D tentatively TRBD1 (6 bases). The V end was cut by 4 bases, the J end by 0 bases, with 13 bases between. CDR1 is SGHRS and CDR2 is YFSETQ in the germline V gene. The CDR3 runs to 15 residues. The CDR3 spells CASSRDGQMNTEAFF. The DNA for the CDR3 is TGCGCCAGCAGCCGAGACGGACAGATGAACACTGAAGCTTTCTTT. Filled out from reference TRBV5-1 and TRBJ1-1, the complete variable domain reads KAGVTQTPRYLIKTRGQQVTLSCSPISGHRSVSWYQQTPGQGLQFLFEYFSETQRNKGNFPGRFSGRQFSNSRSEMNVSTLELGDSALYLCASSRDGQMNTEAFFGQGTRLTVV.

This sequence joins TRBV7-2 and TRBJ2-1, with D possibly TRBD2 on 6 matching bases. Trimming shortened V by 1 base and J by 9 bases, and 13 bases separated the two germline ends. The CDR3 covers 14 residues. Germline CDR1 reads SGHTA; CDR2 reads FQGNSA. CDR3 sequence reads: CASSLGLVYSEQFF. The CDR3 DNA is TGTGCCAGCAGCTTAGGACTAGTATATAGTGAGCAGTTCTTC.

The sample holds many counts of this clonotype. The V and J genes are TRBV5-4 and TRBJ2-7; D is ambiguous. The V gene's germline CDR1 is SGHNT and CDR2 YYREEE (reference sequence). V shed 4 bases and J shed 2 bases, with 7 bases lying between them. The CDR3 has 12 amino acids. The DNA of the CDR3 is TGTGCCAGCAGCCTAAACACCTACGAGCAGTACTTC. Encoded protein: CASSLNTYEQYF.

This clonotype was detected once. The chain carries TRBV10-2 and TRBJ1-1; D is unclear. The CDR3 runs 14 residues. Germline lookup yields CDR1 WSHSY and CDR2 SAAADI. V gave up 7 bases and J gave up 6 bases, with 18 bases separating them. Here the CDR3 DNA reads TGCGCCAGCACTGAACTAACCTTAGACGCTGAAGCTTTCTTT. Its translation is CASTELTLDAEAFF.

The chain couples TRBV9 to TRBJ1-1; D gene unclear. With 0 bases removed from V and 2 bases from J, the gap between germline ends came to 8 bases. This CDR3 contains 14 residues. Germline V gene data show CDR1 as SGDLS and CDR2 as YYNGEE. The CDR3 spells CASSVAQSNTEAFF. CDR3 coding DNA: TGTGCCAGCAGCGTAGCCCAGAGTAACACTGAAGCTTTCTTT.

The chain recombines TRBV5-1 with TRBJ2-5; D is possibly TRBD1 or TRBD2 (6 bases each). The germline gives CDR1 SGHRS, CDR2 YFSETQ. Trimming took 0 bases from V and 1 from J, leaving 13 bases between them. This CDR3 region has 16 residues. The CDR3: CASSLGDWGAQETQYF. In DNA, the CDR3 is TGCGCCAGCAGCTTGGGTGACTGGGGGGCCCAAGAGACCCAGTACTTC.

J is TRBJ2-1 and V is TRBV3-1, with D unresolved. Germline V gene sequence: CDR1 LGHDT, CDR2 YNNKEL (reference sequence). V gave up 3 bases and J gave up 3 bases, with 6 bases separating them. This CDR3 has 13 amino acids. The DNA for the CDR3 is TGTGCCAGCAGCCAGTACAACTACAATGAGCAGTTCTTC. This sequence encodes CASSQYNYNEQFF.

This clonotype occurred many times. The chain uses TRBV19 and TRBJ2-1; TRBD1 agrees at 10 bases. V lost 1 base, J lost 9 bases, and 9 bases stayed unmatched. The CDR3 spans 16 residues. CDR1 and CDR2 (germline): LNHDA, SQIVND (reference sequence). CDR3 sequence: CASSIARQGAGTEQFF. The CDR3 DNA reads as TGTGCCAGTAGTATAGCGAGACAGGGGGCTGGTACTGAGCAGTTCTTC.

V usage is TRBV10-3 and J usage is TRBJ2-6, with TRBD2 as a possible D gene (5 bases). V lost 3 bases and J 0 bases, leaving 6 bases between the germline ends. Germline CDR1 reads ENHRY; CDR2 reads SYGVKD. The CDR3 runs to 15 residues. The CDR3 reads CAISDGDSGANVLTF. CDR3 in DNA: TGTGCCATCAGTGACGGGGACTCTGGGGCCAACGTCCTGACTTTC.

The chain joins TRBV5-1 to TRBJ1-6; no firm D call. The ends were cut back, 0 bases at V and 0 bases at J, with 13 bases in the middle. Germline CDR1 is SGHRS and CDR2 is YFSETQ. The CDR3 runs to 18 residues. The CDR3, as DNA: TGCGCCAGCAGCTTGGGGATCCCCGGGAGCTCCTATAATTCACCCCTCCACTTT. It specifies CASSLGIPGSSYNSPLHF.

This clonotype was recorded a few times. V and J are TRBV11-2 and TRBJ2-2, with 7 bases aligning to TRBD2. J was trimmed by 3 bases and V by 2 bases; bases with no gene match: 6. The CDR3 totals 16 residues. Germline V gives CDR1 SGHAT, CDR2 FQNNGV. The CDR3 nucleotides are TGTGCCAGCAGCTTATACGCTAGCGGATACACCGGGGAGCTGTTTTTT. It encodes CASSLYASGYTGELFF.

This clonotype was seen ten or more times. The genes are TRBV20-1 and TRBJ1-6, with D perhaps matching TRBD1 (5 bases). Germline V gives CDR1 DFQATT, CDR2 SNEGSKA (reference sequence). This CDR3 is built from 15 residues. Trimming stripped 1 base from V and 6 bases from J, with 13 bases between. The CDR3 reads CSARGYRNLNSPLHF. CDR3 bases: TGCAGTGCTAGAGGATACAGGAATCTTAATTCACCCCTCCACTTT.

This clonotype was found once. This chain links TRBV28 with TRBJ2-2; 10 nucleotides agree with TRBD2. Germline lookup yields CDR1 MDHEN and CDR2 SYDVKM. V gave up 4 bases and J gave up 0 bases; unmatched junction bases: 8. The CDR3 runs 18 residues. The CDR3, as DNA: TGTGCCAGCAGTTCCCCGGGACTAGCGATGTCGAACACCGGGGAGCTGTTTTTT. Its translation is CASSSPGLAMSNTGELFF.

In its sample, this clonotype was seen a few times. This rearrangement joins TRBV19 to TRBJ2-6, with 8 bases aligning to TRBD1. The V segment lost 3 bases and the J segment 2 bases; nucleotides outside the gene matches: 6. Germline assignment: CDR1 LNHDA and CDR2 SQIVND (reference sequence). The CDR3 consists of 17 residues. The CDR3, as DNA: TGTGCCAGTAGTATCCGGACAGGGTTGGCTGGGGCCAACGTCCTGACTTTC. As protein: CASSIRTGLAGANVLTF.

The chain couples TRBV12-3 or TRBV12-4 to TRBJ2-3, with 11 bases fitting TRBD2. CDR3 length: 16 amino acids. V gave up 4 bases and J gave up 3 bases; unmatched junction bases: 6. The CDR3 is CASSSHTSGSTDTQYF. Written as DNA, the CDR3 is TGTGCCAGCAGTTCCCATACTAGCGGGAGTACAGATACGCAGTATTTT.

V gene TRBV29-1 combines with J gene TRBJ2-1, with TRBD1 matching over 7 bases. The length of the CDR3 is 13 residues. The V segment lost 2 bases and the J segment 7 bases; nucleotides outside the gene matches: 5. CDR1 SQVTM and CDR2 ANQGSEA come from the germline V gene. The CDR3 protein is CSVERGQLNEQFF. In DNA form, the CDR3 reads TGCAGCGTTGAAAGGGGACAGCTAAATGAGCAGTTCTTC.